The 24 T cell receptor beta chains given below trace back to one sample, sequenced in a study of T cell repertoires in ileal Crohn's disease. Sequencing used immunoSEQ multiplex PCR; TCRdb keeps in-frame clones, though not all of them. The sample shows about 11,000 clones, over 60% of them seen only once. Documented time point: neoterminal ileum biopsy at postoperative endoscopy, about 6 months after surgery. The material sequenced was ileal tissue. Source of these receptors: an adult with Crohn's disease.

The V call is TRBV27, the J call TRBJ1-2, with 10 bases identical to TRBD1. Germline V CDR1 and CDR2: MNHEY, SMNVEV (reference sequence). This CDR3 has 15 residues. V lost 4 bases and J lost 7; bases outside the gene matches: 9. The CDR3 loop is CASSSPGQGISGYTF. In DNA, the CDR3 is TGTGCCAGCAGTTCTCCGGGACAGGGGATCAGTGGCTACACCTTC.

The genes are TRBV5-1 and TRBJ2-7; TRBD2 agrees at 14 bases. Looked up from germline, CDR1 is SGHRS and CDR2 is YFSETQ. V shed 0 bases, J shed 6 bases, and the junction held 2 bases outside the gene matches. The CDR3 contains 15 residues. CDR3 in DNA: TGCGCCAGCAGCTTGGGGGGACTAGCGGGAGCCGAGCAGTACTTC. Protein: CASSLGGLAGAEQYF.

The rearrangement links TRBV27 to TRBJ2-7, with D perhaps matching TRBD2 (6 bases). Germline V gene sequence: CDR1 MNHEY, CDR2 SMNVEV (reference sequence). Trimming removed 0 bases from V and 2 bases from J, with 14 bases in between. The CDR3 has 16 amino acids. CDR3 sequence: CASSLSTGTLTYEQYF. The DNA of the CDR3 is TGTGCCAGCAGTTTATCCACCGGGACTTTAACCTACGAGCAGTACTTC.

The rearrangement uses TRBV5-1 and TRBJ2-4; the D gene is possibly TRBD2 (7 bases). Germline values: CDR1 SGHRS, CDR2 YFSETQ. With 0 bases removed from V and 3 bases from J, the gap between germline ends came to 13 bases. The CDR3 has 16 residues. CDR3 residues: CASSLGGGSGKNIQYF. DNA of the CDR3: TGCGCCAGCAGCTTGGGGGGGGGCTCCGGCAAAAACATTCAGTACTTC.

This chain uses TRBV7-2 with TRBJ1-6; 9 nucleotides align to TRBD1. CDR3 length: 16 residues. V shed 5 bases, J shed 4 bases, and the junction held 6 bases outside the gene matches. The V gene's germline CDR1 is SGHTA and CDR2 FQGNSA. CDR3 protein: CASSPQGAGYNSPLHF. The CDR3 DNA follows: TGTGCCAGCAGCCCACAGGGGGCAGGATATAATTCACCCCTCCACTTT.

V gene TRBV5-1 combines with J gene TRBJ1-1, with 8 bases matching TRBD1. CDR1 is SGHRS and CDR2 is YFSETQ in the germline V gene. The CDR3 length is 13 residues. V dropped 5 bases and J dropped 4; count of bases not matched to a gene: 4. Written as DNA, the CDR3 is TGCGCCAGCAGTCTGACAGGGGTCACTGAAGCTTTCTTT. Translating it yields CASSLTGVTEAFF.

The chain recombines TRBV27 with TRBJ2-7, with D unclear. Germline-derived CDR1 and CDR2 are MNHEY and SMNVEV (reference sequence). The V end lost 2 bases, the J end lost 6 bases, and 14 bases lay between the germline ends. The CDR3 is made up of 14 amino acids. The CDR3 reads CASSLLGNVGEQYF. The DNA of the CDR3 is TGTGCCAGCAGTTTACTAGGTAATGTGGGCGAGCAGTACTTC.

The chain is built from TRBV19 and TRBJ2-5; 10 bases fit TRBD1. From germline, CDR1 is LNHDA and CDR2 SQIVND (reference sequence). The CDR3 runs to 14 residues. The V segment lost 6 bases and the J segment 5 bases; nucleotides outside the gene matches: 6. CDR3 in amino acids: CASRRQGALETQYF. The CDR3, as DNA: TGTGCCAGTAGGAGACAGGGGGCACTGGAGACCCAGTACTTC.

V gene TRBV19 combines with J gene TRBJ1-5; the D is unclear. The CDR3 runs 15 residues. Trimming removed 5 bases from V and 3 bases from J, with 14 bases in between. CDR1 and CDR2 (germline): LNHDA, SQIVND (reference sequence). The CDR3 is CASSGFRGINQPQHF. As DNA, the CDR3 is TGTGCCAGTAGTGGCTTTCGGGGAATCAATCAGCCCCAGCATTTT.

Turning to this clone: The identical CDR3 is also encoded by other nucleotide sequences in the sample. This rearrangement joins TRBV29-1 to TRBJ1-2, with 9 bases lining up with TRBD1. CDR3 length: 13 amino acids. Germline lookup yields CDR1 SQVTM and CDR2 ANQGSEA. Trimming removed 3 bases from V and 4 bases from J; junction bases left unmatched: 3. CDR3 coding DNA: TGCAGCGTTGAGGACAGGGGCCTCTATGGCTACACCTTC. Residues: CSVEDRGLYGYTF.

The CDR3 loop reads CAWSYTDTQYF. The CDR3, as DNA: TGTGCCTGGAGTTACACAGATACGCAGTATTTT. The chain is built from TRBV30 and TRBJ2-3; D call uncertain. Germline V gene lookup returns CDR1 GTSNPN and CDR2 SVGIG (reference sequence). The CDR3 contains 11 residues. The V end was cut by 2 bases, the J end by 2 bases, with 2 bases between.

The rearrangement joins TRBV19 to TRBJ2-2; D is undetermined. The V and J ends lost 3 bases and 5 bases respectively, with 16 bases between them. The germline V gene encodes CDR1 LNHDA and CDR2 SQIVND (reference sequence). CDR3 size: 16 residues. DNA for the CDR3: TGTGCCAGTAGTATTGGTTTTTTTTCGGTGACCGGGGAGCTGTTTTTT. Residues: CASSIGFFSVTGELFF.

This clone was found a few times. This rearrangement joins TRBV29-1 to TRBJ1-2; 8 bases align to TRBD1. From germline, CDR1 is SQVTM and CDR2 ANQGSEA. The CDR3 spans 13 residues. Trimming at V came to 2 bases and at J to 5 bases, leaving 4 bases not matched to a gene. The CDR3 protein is CSVEHRGGYGYTF. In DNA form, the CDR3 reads TGCAGCGTTGAACACAGGGGGGGGTATGGCTACACCTTC.

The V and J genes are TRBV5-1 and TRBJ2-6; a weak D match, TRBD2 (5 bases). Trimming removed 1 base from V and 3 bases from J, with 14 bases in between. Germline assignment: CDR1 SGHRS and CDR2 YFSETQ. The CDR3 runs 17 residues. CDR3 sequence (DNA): TGCGCCAGCAGCTTGTTTCCGGGGTTTGGTGGGGCCAACGTCCTGACTTTC. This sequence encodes CASSLFPGFGGANVLTF. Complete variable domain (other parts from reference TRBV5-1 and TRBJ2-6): KAGVTQTPRYLIKTRGQQVTLSCSPISGHRSVSWYQQTPGQGLQFLFEYFSETQRNKGNFPGRFSGRQFSNSRSEMNVSTLELGDSALYLCASSLFPGFGGANVLTFGAGSRLTVL.

The CDR3 sequence is CASSLDTGELFF. In DNA form, the CDR3 reads TGTGCCAGCAGTCTAGACACCGGGGAGCTGTTTTTT. The chain combines TRBV6-1 with TRBJ2-2, with no clear D. Germline V gene sequence: CDR1 MNHNS, CDR2 SASEGT. Deletions cut 5 bases from V and 3 bases from J, with 4 bases between. The CDR3 runs 12 residues.

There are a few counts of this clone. The DNA for the CDR3 is TGTGCCAGCAGTTACTCCCTTATGGAGACCCAGTACTTC. Translated, it gives CASSYSLMETQYF. This chain connects TRBV6-5 to TRBJ2-5; no clear D. The germline V gene has CDR1 MNHEY and CDR2 SVGAGI. This CDR3 region has 13 residues. Trimming pared 0 bases from V and 5 bases from J, leaving 7 bases between.

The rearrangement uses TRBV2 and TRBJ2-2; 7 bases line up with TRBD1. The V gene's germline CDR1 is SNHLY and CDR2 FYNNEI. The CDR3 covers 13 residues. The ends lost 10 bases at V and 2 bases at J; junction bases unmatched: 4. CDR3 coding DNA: TGTGCCAACGACAGGGTTAACACCGGGGAGCTGTTTTTT. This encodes CANDRVNTGELFF.

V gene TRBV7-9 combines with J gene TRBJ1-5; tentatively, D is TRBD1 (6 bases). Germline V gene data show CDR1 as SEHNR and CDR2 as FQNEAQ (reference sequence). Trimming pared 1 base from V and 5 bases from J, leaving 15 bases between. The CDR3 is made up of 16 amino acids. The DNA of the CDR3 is TGTGCCAGCAGCTTAGACCCCCAGGGGAGGGATCAGCCCCAGCATTTT. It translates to CASSLDPQGRDQPQHF. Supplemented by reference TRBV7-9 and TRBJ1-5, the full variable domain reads DTGVSQNPRHKITKRGQNVTFRCDPISEHNRLYWYRQTLGQGPEFLTYFQNEAQLEKSRLLSDRFSAERPKGSFSTLEIQRTEQGDSAMYLCASSLDPQGRDQPQHFGDGTRLSIL.

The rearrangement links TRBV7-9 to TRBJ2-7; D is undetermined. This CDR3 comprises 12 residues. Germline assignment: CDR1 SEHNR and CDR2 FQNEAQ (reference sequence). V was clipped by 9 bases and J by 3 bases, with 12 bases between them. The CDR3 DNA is TGTGCCAGTGGCTCGGAGTACTACGAGCAGTACTTC. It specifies CASGSEYYEQYF.

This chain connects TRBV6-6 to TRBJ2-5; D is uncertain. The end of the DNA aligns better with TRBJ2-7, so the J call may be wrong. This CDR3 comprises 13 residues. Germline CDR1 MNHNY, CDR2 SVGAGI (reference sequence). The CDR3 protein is CASSYVTLIEQYF. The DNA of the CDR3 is TGTGCCAGCAGTTACGTAACTCTGATCGAGCAGTACTTC.

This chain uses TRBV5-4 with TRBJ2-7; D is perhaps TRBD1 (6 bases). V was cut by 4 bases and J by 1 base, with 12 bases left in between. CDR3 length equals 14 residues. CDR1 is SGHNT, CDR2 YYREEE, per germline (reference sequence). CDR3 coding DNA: TGTGCCAGCAGCCCATCGACAGGATCCTACGAGCAGTACTTC. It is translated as CASSPSTGSYEQYF.

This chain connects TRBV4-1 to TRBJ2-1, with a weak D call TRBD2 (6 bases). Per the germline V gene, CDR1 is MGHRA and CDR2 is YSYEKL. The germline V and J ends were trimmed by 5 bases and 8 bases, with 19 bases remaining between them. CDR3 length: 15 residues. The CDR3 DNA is TGCGCCAGCAGCTGGATCGGGGGATCTGAACATGAGCAGTTCTTC. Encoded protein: CASSWIGGSEHEQFF.

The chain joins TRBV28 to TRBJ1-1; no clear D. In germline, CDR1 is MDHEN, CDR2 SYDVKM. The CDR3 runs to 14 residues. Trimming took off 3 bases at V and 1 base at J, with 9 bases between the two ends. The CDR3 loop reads CASSFGRENTEAFF. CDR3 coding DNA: TGTGCCAGCAGTTTTGGACGGGAGAACACTGAAGCTTTCTTT. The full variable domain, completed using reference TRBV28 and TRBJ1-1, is DVKVTQSSRYLVKRTGEKVFLECVQDMDHENMFWYRQDPGLGLRLIYFSYDVKMKEKGDIPEGYSVSREKKERFSLILESASTNQTSMYLCASSFGRENTEAFFGQGTRLTVV.

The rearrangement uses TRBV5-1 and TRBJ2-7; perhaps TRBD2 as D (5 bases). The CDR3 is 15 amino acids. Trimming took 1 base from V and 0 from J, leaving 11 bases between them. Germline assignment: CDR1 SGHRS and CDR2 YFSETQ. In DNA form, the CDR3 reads TGCGCCAGCAGCTTGAAAGTTGGGAGCTCCTACGAGCAGTACTTC. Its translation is CASSLKVGSSYEQYF.